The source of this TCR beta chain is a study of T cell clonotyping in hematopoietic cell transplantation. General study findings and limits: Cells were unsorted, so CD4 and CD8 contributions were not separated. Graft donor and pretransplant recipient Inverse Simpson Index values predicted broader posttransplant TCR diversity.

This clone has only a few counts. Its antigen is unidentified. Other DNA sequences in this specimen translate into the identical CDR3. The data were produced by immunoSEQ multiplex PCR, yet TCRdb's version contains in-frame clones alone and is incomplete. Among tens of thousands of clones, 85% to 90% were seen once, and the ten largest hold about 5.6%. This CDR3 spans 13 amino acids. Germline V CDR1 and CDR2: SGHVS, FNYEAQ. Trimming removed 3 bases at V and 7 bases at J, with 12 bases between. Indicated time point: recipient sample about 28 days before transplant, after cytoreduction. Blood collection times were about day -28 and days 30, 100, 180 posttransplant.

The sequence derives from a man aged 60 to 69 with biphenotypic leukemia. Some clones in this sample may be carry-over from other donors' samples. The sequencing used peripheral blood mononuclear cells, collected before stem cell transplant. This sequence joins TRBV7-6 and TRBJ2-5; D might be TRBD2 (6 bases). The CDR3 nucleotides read TGTGCCAGCAGCTTGGCGGGACCCGGGACCCAGTACTTC. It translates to CASSLAGPGTQYF.